Listed below are T cell receptor beta chains from one sample, sequenced in a study of regulatory T cells in long-lasting Graves disease. One entry per CDR3 protein results from TCRdb running MiXCR on the multiplex PCR reads. Of over 400,000 distinct CDR3 sequences listed, approximately 14% are singletons. This same sample was also part of a study on T cells in Graves' hyperthyroidism and ophthalmopathy.

The starting material was peripheral blood mononuclear cells (PBMCs), obtained at new diagnosis, from a patient treated with antithyroid drugs. Receptors originate from a woman aged 50 to 60 with Graves disease. The CDR3 runs from the conserved cysteine through the conserved F or W. D genes are given only for firm matches. The size field is filled for only some rows; it gives once, few, many or a size class.

J gene: TRBJ1-6; clone size: .; D gene: .; V gene: TRBV5-1; CDR3 protein: CASSLSGPDSPLHF; CDR3 DNA: TGCGCCAGCAGCTTATCCGGTCCCGATTCACCCCTCCACTTT
J gene: TRBJ2-1; clone size: many; D gene: TRBD2; V gene: TRBV6-1; CDR3 protein: CASRTLGLARDFGEQFF; CDR3 DNA: TGTGCCAGCAGAACCCTCGGACTAGCTCGTGACTTTGGTGAGCAGTTCTTC
J gene: TRBJ1-5; clone size: .; D gene: TRBD1; V gene: TRBV4-1; CDR3 protein: CASSQEGQGVNQPQHF; CDR3 DNA: TGCGCCAGCAGCCAAGAAGGACAGGGGGTTAATCAGCCCCAGCATTTT
J gene: TRBJ1-5; clone size: many; D gene: .; V gene: TRBV19; CDR3 protein: CASNRALRQASNQPQHF; CDR3 DNA: TGTGCCAGTAACCGAGCCCTTCGACAGGCTAGCAATCAGCCCCAGCATTTT
J gene: TRBJ2-7; clone size: many; D gene: .; V gene: TRBV18; CDR3 protein: CASSPEEGGKEQYF; CDR3 DNA: TGTGCCAGCTCACCAGAGGAAGGGGGGAAGGAGCAGTACTTC
J gene: TRBJ2-3; clone size: few; D gene: TRBD2; V gene: TRBV5-5; CDR3 protein: CASSLVPGGVDTQYF; CDR3 DNA: TGTGCCAGCAGCTTGGTACCGGGGGGGGTAGATACGCAGTATTTT
J gene: TRBJ2-1; clone size: .; D gene: TRBD2; V gene: TRBV11-3; CDR3 protein: CASSQSAGAGEQFF; CDR3 DNA: TGTGCCAGCAGCCAATCAGCGGGGGCTGGTGAGCAGTTCTTC
J gene: TRBJ2-5; clone size: .; D gene: .; V gene: TRBV6-1; CDR3 protein: CASRSNWGPTQETQYF; CDR3 DNA: TGTGCCAGCAGATCAAACTGGGGACCAACCCAAGAGACCCAGTACTTC
J gene: TRBJ2-7; clone size: .; D gene: .; V gene: TRBV5-1; CDR3 protein: CASSLAPDRPYEQYF; CDR3 DNA: TGCGCCAGCAGCTTGGCCCCTGACAGGCCCTACGAGCAGTACTTC
J gene: TRBJ1-4; clone size: few; D gene: .; V gene: TRBV12-3/TRBV12-4; CDR3 protein: CASSSVNEKLFF; CDR3 DNA: TGTGCCAGCAGTTCCGTTAATGAAAAACTGTTTTTT
J gene: TRBJ1-5; clone size: few; D gene: TRBD1; V gene: TRBV4-1; CDR3 protein: CASSSTGIRNQPQHF; CDR3 DNA: TGCGCCAGCAGCTCGACAGGGATTCGCAATCAGCCCCAGCATTTT
J gene: TRBJ2-1; clone size: .; D gene: .; V gene: TRBV5-8; CDR3 protein: CASSSRQYNEQFF; CDR3 DNA: TGTGCCAGCAGCAGCAGACAGTACAATGAGCAGTTCTTC
J gene: TRBJ2-7; clone size: many; D gene: TRBD1; V gene: TRBV28; CDR3 protein: CASSSFGTVKSYEQYF; CDR3 DNA: TGTGCCAGCAGTTCCTTCGGGACAGTAAAGTCCTACGAGCAGTACTTC
J gene: TRBJ1-1; clone size: .; D gene: .; V gene: TRBV16; CDR3 protein: CASSQGIQGPEAFF; CDR3 DNA: TGTGCCAGCAGCCAGGGAATACAGGGTCCTGAAGCTTTCTTT
J gene: TRBJ2-7; clone size: few; D gene: .; V gene: TRBV10-3; CDR3 protein: CAIAGVRDEQYF; CDR3 DNA: TGTGCCATCGCAGGGGTTCGGGACGAGCAGTACTTC
J gene: TRBJ1-5; clone size: few; D gene: .; V gene: TRBV20-1; CDR3 protein: CSAREFIVGGWRGNQPQHF; CDR3 DNA: TGCAGTGCTAGAGAGTTTATTGTTGGGGGCTGGAGAGGCAATCAGCCCCAGCATTTT
J gene: TRBJ1-1; clone size: many; D gene: .; V gene: TRBV6-1; CDR3 protein: CASSEGQNTEAFF; CDR3 DNA: TGTGCCAGCAGTGAAGGTCAGAACACTGAAGCTTTCTTT
J gene: TRBJ2-2; clone size: few; D gene: TRBD2; V gene: TRBV7-8; CDR3 protein: CASSFGRGGRETGELFF; CDR3 DNA: TGTGCCAGCAGCTTCGGTAGGGGCGGGAGAGAAACCGGGGAGCTGTTTTTT
J gene: TRBJ1-1; clone size: many; D gene: .; V gene: TRBV29-1; CDR3 protein: CSVPGRTNLEAFF; CDR3 DNA: TGCAGCGTCCCGGGACGGACGAATCTTGAAGCTTTCTTT
J gene: TRBJ2-5; clone size: few; D gene: TRBD2; V gene: TRBV30; CDR3 protein: CAWSLIAGGRETQYF; CDR3 DNA: TGTGCCTGGAGTCTCATCGCGGGAGGTAGAGAGACCCAGTACTTC
J gene: TRBJ1-4; clone size: few; D gene: .; V gene: TRBV6-5; CDR3 protein: CASSYSAGEKLFF; CDR3 DNA: TGTGCCAGCAGTTATTCGGCAGGAGAAAAACTGTTTTTT
J gene: TRBJ2-2; clone size: many; D gene: .; V gene: TRBV27; CDR3 protein: CASSSGSTGELFF; CDR3 DNA: TGTGCCAGCAGTTCCGGAAGCACCGGGGAGCTGTTTTTT
J gene: TRBJ2-7; clone size: .; D gene: TRBD2; V gene: TRBV9; CDR3 protein: CASSVGPGTSGSYEQYF; CDR3 DNA: TGTGCCAGCAGCGTAGGGCCCGGGACTAGCGGGAGTTACGAGCAGTACTTC
J gene: TRBJ1-1; clone size: many; D gene: .; V gene: TRBV7-3; CDR3 protein: CASSFGGKGNTEAFF; CDR3 DNA: TGTGCCAGCAGCTTTGGAGGGAAGGGGAACACTGAAGCTTTCTTT
J gene: TRBJ2-1; clone size: many; D gene: .; V gene: TRBV14; CDR3 protein: CASSYSNEQFF; CDR3 DNA: TGTGCCAGCAGTTACTCTAATGAGCAGTTCTTC
J gene: TRBJ1-5; clone size: .; D gene: TRBD1; V gene: TRBV20-1; CDR3 protein: CSARGPLGQGYSNQPQHF; CDR3 DNA: TGCAGTGCTAGAGGTCCCCTGGGACAGGGATATAGCAATCAGCCCCAGCATTTT